The 24 T cell receptor beta chains presented below share a single source sample, sequenced in a study of cytomegalovirus exposure and HLA in healthy donors. The study ran its PCR with 60 Vbeta and 13 Jbeta primers. Profiling relied on immunoSEQ multiplex PCR, and the TCRdb table lists in-frame clones only, not all of them. This sample carries over 200,000 clones, 82% of them seen once, and the ten largest clones take 5.4%. Source material: PBMCs. Receptors were obtained from a woman between 35 and 50 years old in good health and CMV-seropositive.

The genes are TRBV4-3 and TRBJ1-2; D remains unclear. This CDR3 is built from 16 residues. From germline, CDR1 is LGHNA and CDR2 YSLEER. V lost 0 bases to trimming and J lost 1 base, with 12 bases between them. CDR3 amino acids: CASSQEGGQYNYGYTF. The CDR3 DNA is TGCGCCAGCAGCCAAGAGGGTGGGCAGTATAACTATGGCTACACCTTC.

The rearrangement links TRBV4-3 to TRBJ2-3; 9 bases are shared with TRBD2. The germline gives CDR1 LGHNA, CDR2 YSLEER. V shed 7 bases and J 0 bases; nucleotides not matched to a gene: 5. This CDR3 comprises 15 residues. The CDR3 nucleotides are TGCGCCAGCACCCCCGGGACTAGCAGCACAGATACGCAGTATTTT. As protein: CASTPGTSSTDTQYF.

This clone was observed a single time. The chain links TRBV5-4 to TRBJ1-2; 7 bases agree with TRBD1. The germline V gene encodes CDR1 SGHNT and CDR2 YYREEE (reference sequence). The ends lost 4 bases at V and 2 bases at J; junction bases unmatched: 2. The CDR3 is 13 amino acids. CDR3 bases: TGTGCCAGCAGCCCGGGACAGAACTATGGCTACACCTTC. Its protein product is CASSPGQNYGYTF.

The chain links TRBV19 to TRBJ1-3; 7 nucleotides agree with TRBD1. This CDR3 contains 16 residues. V lost 5 bases and J lost 2; bases outside the gene matches: 9. From germline, CDR1 is LNHDA and CDR2 SQIVND (reference sequence). The CDR3: CASSPWTGATGNTIYF. CDR3 DNA sequence: TGTGCCAGTAGTCCCTGGACAGGTGCCACTGGAAACACCATATATTTT.

The chain couples TRBV9 to TRBJ2-7; 9 bases map to TRBD2. The J segment lost 2 bases and the V segment lost 3 bases, leaving 12 bases of the junction unmatched. The CDR3 sequence is 17 residues long. CDR1 is SGDLS and CDR2 is YYNGEE in the germline V gene. The CDR3 spells CASSARPASGATYEQYF. CDR3 DNA: TGTGCCAGCAGCGCAAGGCCCGCTAGCGGGGCTACCTACGAGCAGTACTTC.

The CDR3 DNA reads as TGTGCCAGCAGCCGCCGGACTAGCGGTCTCACCTACAATGAGCAGTTCTTC. This gives the protein CASSRRTSGLTYNEQFF. The rearrangement joins TRBV4-2 to TRBJ2-1; 10 nucleotides agree with TRBD2. Germline trimming cut 4 bases from V and 2 bases from J; bases unmatched to any gene: 8. The CDR3 totals 17 residues. Germline CDR1 is LGHNA and CDR2 is YNFKEQ.

Here the CDR3 DNA reads TGTGCCAGCAGTCGGTTAGGGGGCGATAGCAATCAGCCCCAGCATTTT. It codes for CASSRLGGDSNQPQHF. The rearrangement links TRBV2 to TRBJ1-5; 7 bases are a match to TRBD1. V trimming: 5 bases; J trimming: 0 bases; junction bases outside the gene matches: 7. Germline V gene sequence: CDR1 SNHLY, CDR2 FYNNEI. The CDR3 sequence is 16 residues long.

The rearrangement uses TRBV18 and TRBJ1-2; D remains unclear. The CDR3 totals 14 residues. V lost 1 base and J lost 0, with 6 bases in between. Germline CDR1 is KGHSH and CDR2 is LQKENI. In DNA form, the CDR3 reads TGTGCCAGCTCACCACGGGAGACTAACTATGGCTACACCTTC. Protein sequence: CASSPRETNYGYTF.

The genes are TRBV6-6 and TRBJ2-5; D may be TRBD1 (6 bases). The ends were cut back, 0 bases at V and 5 bases at J, with 10 bases in the middle. Germline V gene lookup returns CDR1 MNHNY and CDR2 SVGAGI (reference sequence). CDR3 length: 14 amino acids. Here the CDR3 reads CASSYSAGEETQYF. CDR3 bases: TGTGCCAGCAGTTACTCAGCAGGGGAGGAGACCCAGTACTTC.

J is TRBJ1-4 and V is TRBV4-1, with 8 nucleotides matching TRBD1. Germline V gene lookup returns CDR1 MGHRA and CDR2 YSYEKL. The CDR3 length is 17 residues. J lost 4 bases, V lost 1 base, and 8 bases had no gene match. The CDR3 DNA sequence: TGCGCCAGCAGCCAAGGCGGGACAGGCCGCTATAATGAAAAACTGTTTTTT. Translating gives CASSQGGTGRYNEKLFF.

V usage is TRBV6-5 and J usage is TRBJ1-1, with 7 bases aligning to TRBD1. From germline, CDR1 is MNHEY and CDR2 SVGAGI. The CDR3 has 14 residues. Trimming at V came to 2 bases and at J to 3 bases, leaving 3 bases not matched to a gene. CDR3 DNA: TGTGCCAGCAGTTACGCAACAGGGGACACTGAAGCTTTCTTT. Amino acid sequence: CASSYATGDTEAFF.

The chain uses TRBV9 and TRBJ1-2, with D tentatively TRBD1 (6 bases). The germline gives CDR1 SGDLS, CDR2 YYNGEE. The CDR3 length is 13 residues. Deletions cut 0 bases from V and 8 bases from J, with 11 bases between. The CDR3 DNA follows: TGTGCCAGCAGCGTAGGTTCAGGGGACGGCTACACCTTC. Translation gives CASSVGSGDGYTF.

The chain has TRBV7-6 and TRBJ2-2; 7 nucleotides match TRBD1. The CDR3 totals 16 residues. The V gene end was trimmed by 5 bases and the J gene end by 5 bases; junction bases not matched to a gene: 11. Germline values: CDR1 SGHVS, CDR2 FNYEAQ. CDR3 sequence (DNA): TGTGCCAGCAGCGCCCGACAGGGCCCATCGACCGGGGAGCTGTTTTTT. Amino acid sequence: CASSARQGPSTGELFF.

The genes are TRBV7-2 and TRBJ1-2, with D possibly being TRBD1 (6 bases). The CDR3 is 13 amino acids. Trimming cost V 11 bases and J 3 bases, with 16 bases left between them. The germline gives CDR1 SGHTA, CDR2 FQGNSA. The CDR3 DNA is TGTGCCTGCGACAAGACAGGATACTATGGCTACACCTTC. It is translated as CACDKTGYYGYTF.

The V call is TRBV4-1, the J call TRBJ1-6; 7 positions agree with TRBD1. Germline assignment: CDR1 MGHRA and CDR2 YSYEKL. V shed 2 bases, J shed 8 bases, and the junction held 6 bases outside the gene matches. The CDR3 spans 15 residues. This CDR3 reads CASSQSHRGDSPLHF. The CDR3 nucleotides read TGCGCCAGCAGCCAATCCCACAGGGGAGATTCACCCCTCCACTTT.

The genes are TRBV18 and TRBJ2-1; D ambiguous. CDR3 length: 12 amino acids. V lost 5 bases to trimming and J lost 4 bases, with 6 bases between them. Germline V CDR1 and CDR2: KGHSH, LQKENI. DNA for the CDR3: TGTGCCAGCTCAACGCGGTACAATGAGCAGTTCTTC. It is translated as CASSTRYNEQFF.

The chain joins TRBV27 to TRBJ2-7; TRBD2 matches 9 bases. The germline V gene encodes CDR1 MNHEY and CDR2 SMNVEV (reference sequence). CDR3 length equals 17 residues. After removal of 3 bases from V and 7 bases from J, the junction contained 16 bases not matched to a gene. This CDR3 is CASSFGLAGTSTGEQYF. The CDR3 DNA sequence: TGTGCCAGCAGTTTTGGCCTAGCGGGGACATCCACGGGGGAGCAGTACTTC.

This sequence joins TRBV9 and TRBJ1-1, with 7 bases lining up with TRBD1. The germline gives CDR1 SGDLS, CDR2 YYNGEE. The CDR3 has 14 amino acids. Losses at the gene ends were 4 bases for V and 1 base for J; bases not matched to a gene: 4. CDR3 region: CASSLGTANTEAFF. CDR3 sequence (DNA): TGTGCCAGCAGCTTAGGGACAGCGAACACTGAAGCTTTCTTT.

This clone was found once. CDR3 in DNA: TGCAGCGCCGTGGGGGGGGCGGGGAACACTGAAGCTTTCTTT. Amino acid sequence: CSAVGGAGNTEAFF. The gene calls are TRBV29-1 and TRBJ1-1; tentatively, D is TRBD1 (6 bases). Trimming stripped 7 bases from V and 1 base from J, with 16 bases between. CDR3 length equals 14 residues. CDR1 is SQVTM and CDR2 is ANQGSEA in the germline V gene. The whole variable domain, remainder taken from reference TRBV29-1 and TRBJ1-1, is SAVISQKPSRDICQRGTSLTIQCQVDSQVTMMFWYRQQPGQSLTLIATANQGSEATYESGFVIDKFPISRPNLTFSTLTVSNMSPEDSSIYLCSAVGGAGNTEAFFGQGTRLTVV.

Remarks on this clone: At one of its ends the junction is not consistent with the germline gene, which may arise from a read error. The chain recombines TRBV7-9 with TRBJ2-3; D uncertain. Germline loops: CDR1 SEHNR, CDR2 FQNEAQ (reference sequence). The CDR3 runs to 12 residues. This chain's CDR3 is CSSSLGTDTQYF. CDR3 nucleotides: TGTTCCAGCAGCCTCGGGACAGATACGCAGTATTTT.

The CDR3 nucleotides are TGTGCCAGCAGCTTGGGCACAAACTATGGCTACACCTTC. As protein: CASSLGTNYGYTF. The genes are TRBV5-5 and TRBJ1-2; D is ambiguous. Germline-derived CDR1 and CDR2 are SGHKS and YYEKEE (reference sequence). The CDR3 length is 13 residues. The V gene lost 0 bases and the J gene lost 2 bases, with 5 bases spanning the gap.

The chain joins TRBV28 to TRBJ1-6; the D gene is possibly TRBD1 (5 bases). The CDR3 consists of 14 residues. The germline V gene encodes CDR1 MDHEN and CDR2 SYDVKM. Trimming took off 3 bases at V and 10 bases at J, with 13 bases between the two ends. The CDR3 protein is CASSFVGARSPLHF. The CDR3, as DNA: TGTGCCAGCAGTTTTGTAGGGGCGCGATCACCCCTCCACTTT. The whole variable domain, remainder taken from reference TRBV28 and TRBJ1-6, is DVKVTQSSRYLVKRTGEKVFLECVQDMDHENMFWYRQDPGLGLRLIYFSYDVKMKEKGDIPEGYSVSREKKERFSLILESASTNQTSMYLCASSFVGARSPLHFGNGTRLTVT.

This chain connects TRBV5-6 to TRBJ2-3; the D is unclear. This CDR3 spans 11 amino acids. Germline assignment: CDR1 SGHDT and CDR2 YYEEEE. V dropped 3 bases and J dropped 5 bases, with 4 bases sitting between them. The CDR3 DNA sequence: TGTGCCAGCAGCTCCTTAGATACGCAGTATTTT. It codes for CASSSLDTQYF.

This clone was observed a handful of times. V and J are TRBV7-9 and TRBJ1-2; TRBD1 might be the D (5 bases). The germline CDR1 and CDR2 sequences are SEHNR and FQNEAQ (reference sequence). The CDR3 contains 17 residues. The V and J ends lost 3 bases and 4 bases respectively, with 21 bases between them. This chain's CDR3 is CASSLTRDSNLAYGYTF. CDR3 DNA: TGTGCCAGCAGCTTGACTAGGGACTCCAATCTGGCCTATGGCTACACCTTC.